Listed here is a single T cell receptor (beta chain). The antigen remains undetermined. This sample was included in a study of cytomegalovirus exposure and HLA in healthy donors. Overall study results and limits: Most TCRs appeared rarely, but some public TCRs recurred in many donors. Fewer N-insertions than the 666-donor mean were reportedly shown by an Asian-associated ancestry cluster in a later analysis.

CDR3 length equals 16 residues. CDR1 and CDR2 from the germline V gene are MDHEN and SYDVKM. PCR employed 60 Vbeta and 13 Jbeta primers. Some clones are missing from TCRdb's copy, which holds only in-frame ones; the method was immunoSEQ multiplex PCR. The data contain 90,000 to 140,000 clones, approximately 69% of them singletons. The sample comprised PBMCs. This clonotype was sampled from a young man in good health and CMV-seronegative. The chain has TRBV28 and TRBJ2-5; 7 positions agree with TRBD2. The end of the DNA aligns better with TRBJ2-7, so the J call may be wrong. As DNA, the CDR3 is TGTGCCAGCATCCCCGGGGCTGCGGGAGTAAGCTACGAGCAGTACTTC. Translating gives CASIPGAAGVSYEQYF.